The 28 T cell receptor beta chains listed next were all sequenced from one sample in a study of blood T cell repertoires in COVID-19. Sequenced by immunoSEQ multiplex PCR; TCRdb stores in-frame clones only, minus some. This table has 350,000 to 400,000 clones, more than 75% appearing once. Sequenced material: PBMCs or T cells enriched from blood (not recorded which). All receptors derive from a young woman who had recovered from COVID-19.

The CDR3: CASSQEFGQTSPLHF. The CDR3, as DNA: TGTGCCAGCAGCCAAGAGTTCGGACAAACTTCACCCCTCCACTTT. The rearrangement links TRBV3-1 (or the pseudogene TRBV3-2) to TRBJ1-6; a weak D match, TRBD1 (5 bases). The CDR3 runs 15 residues. CDR1 and CDR2 (germline): LGHDT, YNNKEL (reference sequence). V was clipped by 0 bases and J by 9 bases, with 12 bases between them.

The J gene is TRBJ1-2, the V gene TRBV30; D remains unclear. CDR1 is GTSNPN and CDR2 is SVGIG in the germline V gene (reference sequence). The CDR3 is made up of 13 amino acids. V lost 0 bases and J 8 bases, leaving 13 bases between the germline ends. CDR3 DNA: TGTGCCTGGAGTGTCCTGCTCCAGTCCGGCTACACCTTC. Residues: CAWSVLLQSGYTF.

The chain is built from TRBV7-9 and TRBJ1-2; possibly TRBD1 for D (5 bases). CDR3 length: 15 amino acids. Germline V gene sequence: CDR1 SEHNR, CDR2 FQNEAQ (reference sequence). The V gene lost 0 bases and the J gene lost 8 bases, with 16 bases spanning the gap. The CDR3 DNA sequence: TGTGCCAGCAGCTTAGCGTACCAGGGTAACCCGGGCTACACCTTC. Translation: CASSLAYQGNPGYTF.

This chain joins TRBV29-1 and TRBJ2-5, with D possibly being TRBD2 (7 bases). V was trimmed by 5 bases and J by 3 bases, leaving 28 bases between them. Germline CDR1 reads SQVTM; CDR2 reads ANQGSEA. CDR3 length equals 18 residues. The DNA for the CDR3 is TGCAGCGTTCCACCGAACCAGGCGTGGGGGGGCGCGGAAGAGACCCAGTACTTC. Residues: CSVPPNQAWGGAEETQYF.

The gene calls are TRBV7-2 and TRBJ1-2; D not certain. The CDR3 is 14 residues long. V was clipped by 1 base and J by 2 bases, with 8 bases between them. Germline assignment: CDR1 SGHTA and CDR2 FQGNSA. The CDR3 protein is CASSLGPINYGYTF. The CDR3 region has the DNA TGTGCCAGCAGCTTAGGCCCTATCAACTATGGCTACACCTTC.

V is TRBV7-2 and J is TRBJ2-1, with D perhaps TRBD1 (6 bases). CDR1 SGHTA and CDR2 FQGNSA come from the germline V gene. The CDR3 totals 14 residues. V was trimmed by 5 bases and J by 15 bases, leaving 23 bases between them. CDR3 DNA sequence: TGTGCCAGCAGCATTCTCGACATCAGGGGAAAGAGGTTCTTC. Protein product: CASSILDIRGKRFF.

J is TRBJ2-3 and V is TRBV18; 8 bases fit TRBD1. Trimming took 0 bases from V and 1 from J; bases not matched to a gene: 3. The CDR3 consists of 16 residues. The germline gives CDR1 KGHSH, CDR2 LQKENI. DNA for the CDR3: TGTGCCAGCTCACCACCGAGGGGACAGGGCACAGATACGCAGTATTTT. Residues: CASSPPRGQGTDTQYF.

V and J are TRBV19 and TRBJ1-2; maybe TRBD1 (5 bases). The CDR3 runs to 14 residues. Trimming removed 3 bases at V and 0 bases at J, with 8 bases between. Germline lookup yields CDR1 LNHDA and CDR2 SQIVND (reference sequence). The CDR3 loop reads CASSMTASNYGYTF. In DNA form, the CDR3 reads TGTGCCAGTAGTATGACAGCTTCTAACTATGGCTACACCTTC.

The gene calls are TRBV5-6 and TRBJ1-5; no clear D. The V and J ends lost 2 bases and 2 bases respectively, with 11 bases between them. Germline assignment: CDR1 SGHDT and CDR2 YYEEEE. The CDR3 runs 15 residues. The CDR3 loop reads CASSLGEGRNQPQHF. CDR3 nucleotide sequence: TGTGCCAGCAGCTTAGGAGAGGGCCGCAATCAGCCCCAGCATTTT.

The gene calls are TRBV7-9 and TRBJ2-1; possibly TRBD1 for D (6 bases). Germline V gene lookup returns CDR1 SEHNR and CDR2 FQNEAQ (reference sequence). Trimming cost V 5 bases and J 4 bases, with 18 bases left between them. The length of the CDR3 is 16 residues. The CDR3 region has the DNA TGTGCCAGCAGCAGAACAGGGACGGGAAGATACAATGAGCAGTTCTTC. Encoded protein: CASSRTGTGRYNEQFF. The whole variable domain, remainder taken from reference TRBV7-9 and TRBJ2-1, is DTGVSQNPRHKITKRGQNVTFRCDPISEHNRLYWYRQTLGQGPEFLTYFQNEAQLEKSRLLSDRFSAERPKGSFSTLEIQRTEQGDSAMYLCASSRTGTGRYNEQFFGPGTRLTVL.

CDR3 bases: TGCGCCAGCAGCCAAGCTCCGGGAATCTCCTATAATTCACCCCTCCACTTT. Translated, it gives CASSQAPGISYNSPLHF. The J gene is TRBJ1-6, the V gene TRBV4-1; D gene unclear. V lost 1 base, J lost 0 bases, and 10 bases lay in between. CDR1 and CDR2 from the germline V gene are MGHRA and YSYEKL. This CDR3 spans 17 amino acids.

On this clone: The same CDR3 arises from other DNA sequences in this sample as well. This chain connects TRBV3-1 (or the pseudogene TRBV3-2) to TRBJ1-2; 10 bases agree with TRBD1. Losses at the gene ends were 1 base for V and 5 bases for J; bases not matched to a gene: 4. The CDR3 extends over 15 amino acids. Germline CDR1 is LGHDT and CDR2 is YNNKEL (reference sequence). CDR3 protein: CASSQGDRGGYGYTF. The CDR3 bases are TGTGCCAGCAGCCAAGGGGACAGGGGAGGATATGGCTACACCTTC.

This clone has only one observation. This rearrangement joins TRBV6-6 to TRBJ1-5; 8 nucleotides line up with TRBD1. The CDR3 loop spans 14 amino acids. The junction had 1 base not matched to a gene; V was cut back by 4 bases and J by 2 bases. CDR1 and CDR2 from the germline V gene are MNHNY and SVGAGI (reference sequence). This chain's CDR3 is CASSLTGGNQPQHF. The DNA for the CDR3 is TGTGCCAGCAGTTTGACAGGGGGCAATCAGCCCCAGCATTTT.

This chain links TRBV18 with TRBJ2-3, with TRBD1 matching 10 bases. This CDR3 is 14 amino acids long. Looked up from germline, CDR1 is KGHSH and CDR2 is LQKENI. V lost 3 bases, J lost 6 bases, and 3 bases stayed unmatched. The CDR3 is CASSPGTGDDTQYF. The CDR3 region has the DNA TGTGCCAGCTCACCGGGGACAGGGGACGATACGCAGTATTTT.

This chain connects TRBV9 to TRBJ1-4; D may be TRBD1 (6 bases). This CDR3 is built from 17 residues. Germline V gene lookup returns CDR1 SGDLS and CDR2 YYNGEE. V was pared by 3 bases and J by 0 bases, with 15 bases between. CDR3 residues: CASSGSRTDATNEKLFF. The CDR3 nucleotides are TGTGCCAGCAGCGGATCCCGGACAGATGCAACTAATGAAAAACTGTTTTTT.

The genes are TRBV7-6 and TRBJ1-1; maybe TRBD1 (6 bases). V shed 5 bases and J shed 9 bases, with 22 bases lying between them. The CDR3 consists of 15 residues. CDR1 SGHVS and CDR2 FNYEAQ come from the germline V gene. CDR3 sequence: CASSPLVGEGVQAFF. CDR3 nucleotides: TGTGCCAGCAGCCCCCTTGTGGGAGAGGGGGTTCAAGCTTTCTTT.

The chain combines TRBV4-2 with TRBJ2-5; D perhaps matches TRBD2 (6 bases). The length of the CDR3 is 13 residues. V shed 4 bases and J shed 0 bases, with 6 bases lying between them. Germline V gene lookup returns CDR1 LGHNA and CDR2 YNFKEQ. The CDR3 DNA reads TGTGCCAGCAGCCGGGGGGACCAAGAGACCCAGTACTTC. Residues: CASSRGDQETQYF.

The V call is TRBV2, the J call TRBJ2-7, with TRBD1 identical over 7 bases. The CDR3 extends over 15 amino acids. From germline, CDR1 is SNHLY and CDR2 FYNNEI. With 8 bases clipped from V and 3 bases from J, the junction kept 13 bases outside the gene matches. CDR3 DNA sequence: TGTGCCAGCGTCTCAGGGGAGACAGGGCACTACGAGCAGTACTTC. Translating gives CASVSGETGHYEQYF.

The chain joins TRBV7-9 to TRBJ1-2, with D possibly matching TRBD1 (5 bases). The germline gives CDR1 SEHNR, CDR2 FQNEAQ (reference sequence). V was cut by 4 bases and J by 5 bases, with 11 bases left in between. The CDR3 is 13 residues long. CDR3 nucleotide sequence: TGTGCCAGCAGCTCCTTGACAGAGTATGGCTACACCTTC. It encodes CASSSLTEYGYTF.

The chain uses TRBV7-6 and TRBJ1-5; 9 bases are a match to TRBD1. The CDR3 is made up of 16 amino acids. Germline lookup yields CDR1 SGHVS and CDR2 FNYEAQ. The V segment lost 3 bases and the J segment 0 bases; nucleotides outside the gene matches: 3. The CDR3 bases are TGTGCCAGCAGCTTGGGGACAGGGATTAGCAATCAGCCCCAGCATTTT. This codes for CASSLGTGISNQPQHF.

This clone was counted a single time. This CDR3 reads CASSSFLDTEAFF. In nucleotides, the CDR3 is TGTGCCAGCAGCTCCTTTCTTGACACTGAAGCTTTCTTT. The rearrangement joins TRBV5-5 to TRBJ1-1; no definite D call. CDR1 and CDR2 from the germline V gene are SGHKS and YYEKEE (reference sequence). Trimming removed 3 bases from V and 3 bases from J, with 9 bases in between. The CDR3 is 13 residues long.

This sequence joins TRBV5-4 and TRBJ2-2, with D perhaps matching TRBD1 (5 bases). With 4 bases removed from V and 1 base from J, the gap between germline ends came to 8 bases. Germline V gene sequence: CDR1 SGHNT, CDR2 YYREEE (reference sequence). The length of the CDR3 is 14 residues. The CDR3 region is CASSPTENTGELFF. The CDR3 DNA reads TGTGCCAGCAGCCCGACAGAGAACACCGGGGAGCTGTTTTTT.

The chain recombines TRBV20-1 with TRBJ1-4; D is unresolved. There are 12 residues in the CDR3. V was cut by 3 bases and J by 8 bases, with 10 bases left in between. The germline V gene encodes CDR1 DFQATT and CDR2 SNEGSKA (reference sequence). CDR3 in DNA: TGCAGTGCTAGTCTTAGAGGGGAAAAACTGTTTTTT. Its protein is CSASLRGEKLFF.

Here the CDR3 DNA reads TGTGCCAGCAGCCCCATCTCTGGAAACACCATATATTTT. Translation: CASSPISGNTIYF. V and J are TRBV12-3 or TRBV12-4 and TRBJ1-3; D is unclear. V dropped 6 bases and J dropped 0 bases, with 6 bases sitting between them. The CDR3 has 13 residues.

The rearrangement joins TRBV9 to TRBJ2-1; 9 bases are shared with TRBD2. The V and J ends lost 0 bases and 7 bases, in that order; junction bases with no gene match: 5. The CDR3 contains 15 residues. Germline CDR1 is SGDLS and CDR2 is YYNGEE. This chain's CDR3 is CASSVAAGGQNEQFF. In DNA form, the CDR3 reads TGTGCCAGCAGCGTAGCGGCGGGGGGGCAAAATGAGCAGTTCTTC.

This clone was observed once. This rearrangement joins TRBV30 to TRBJ1-6; the D is unclear. Between the trimmed V and J ends, which lost 8 bases and 9 bases, there was a span of 17 bases. The CDR3 consists of 13 residues. Germline CDR1 is GTSNPN and CDR2 is SVGIG (reference sequence). The CDR3 DNA is TGTGCCACTTCCCCGGGAAATCCTTCACCCCTCCACTTT. Protein product: CATSPGNPSPLHF.

The chain joins TRBV2 to TRBJ1-6, with 10 bases fitting TRBD1. This CDR3 region has 15 residues. V lost 6 bases to trimming and J lost 7 bases; unmatched junction nucleotides: 6. CDR1 and CDR2 from the germline V gene are SNHLY and FYNNEI. CDR3 region: CASRTGGVPNSPLHF. The CDR3 DNA reads as TGTGCCAGCAGGACAGGGGGCGTTCCGAATTCACCCCTCCACTTT. Together with reference TRBV2 and TRBJ1-6, the CDR3 gives the full variable domain: EPEVTQTPSHQVTQMGQEVILRCVPISNHLYFYWYRQILGQKVEFLVSFYNNEISEKSEIFDDQFSVERPDGSNFTLKIRSTKLEDSAMYFCASRTGGVPNSPLHFGNGTRLTVT.

The chain combines TRBV27 with TRBJ2-7; TRBD2 is a possible D gene (6 bases). This CDR3 is built from 16 residues. Germline-derived CDR1 and CDR2 are MNHEY and SMNVEV (reference sequence). The V end was cut by 2 bases, the J end by 4 bases, with 18 bases between. The CDR3 loop reads CASSLGGVPLHYEQYF. The CDR3 DNA reads as TGTGCCAGCAGTTTAGGAGGGGTCCCTTTACATTACGAGCAGTACTTC.